The rows below give T cell receptor beta chains drawn from one sample of a study of OX40 agonist ivuxolimab in advanced cancers. Sequenced by immunoSEQ multiplex PCR; TCRdb stores in-frame clones only, minus some. The top ten hold approximately 22% of the sample, which has about 38,000 clones, 82% seen once. The sample consisted of CD4+ or CD8+ T cells sorted from blood, taken in a trial of the OX40 agonist ivuxolimab. These receptors were obtained from an adult with an advanced solid tumor such as melanoma, head and neck, liver or kidney cancer. The CDR3 runs from the conserved cysteine through the conserved F or W. A D gene is named only where the DNA matches it firmly. Expanded clones get a size class; other rows say once, few or many, or leave the size out.

once	TRBV7-2	14	.	TRBJ1-3	TGTGCCAGCAGCTTAGGCGGCGGAGGAAACACCATATATTTT	CASSLGGGGNTIYF
.	TRBV18	11	.	TRBJ2-7	TGTGCCAGCTCTCCCAGCCACGAGCAGTACTTC	CASSPSHEQYF
.	TRBV6-1	14	.	TRBJ1-3	TGTGCCAGCAGTTCAGGGCTAGGAGGAAACACCATATATTTT	CASSSGLGGNTIYF
.	TRBV4-2	15	.	TRBJ1-5	TGTGCCAGCAGCCAGTTCCGGGACCACAATCAGCCCCAGCATTTT	CASSQFRDHNQPQHF
.	TRBV10-3	15	.	TRBJ1-1	TGTGCCATCAGTGAGTCCCGCGGGGGGAACACTGAAGCTTTCTTT	CAISESRGGNTEAFF
.	TRBV7-9	17	TRBD1	TRBJ2-3	TGTGCCAGCAGCCAAGATCTTTGGGGACAGGGGACAGATACGCAGTATTTT	CASSQDLWGQGTDTQYF
.	TRBV5-1	14	TRBD1	TRBJ2-1	TGCGCCAGCAGCTTAGGGTCAGGGGGAAATGAGCAGTTCTTC	CASSLGSGGNEQFF
.	TRBV10-2	15	.	TRBJ1-6	TGCGCCAGCAGTCAGGCAGGGTTCATACCCTCACCCCTCCACTTT	CASSQAGFIPSPLHF
.	TRBV6-5	14	.	TRBJ1-2	TGTGCCAGCAGCCGGACCAGGGGAAACTATGGCTACACCTTC	CASSRTRGNYGYTF
.	TRBV15	15	.	TRBJ1-4	TGTGCCACCAGCAGAGTATCAGGGTTGAGTGAAAAACTGTTTTTT	CATSRVSGLSEKLFF
.	TRBV28	11	.	TRBJ1-1	TGTGCCAGCAACTCCGAGCGCGCGGCTTTCTTT	CASNSERAAFF
.	TRBV28	16	.	TRBJ2-1	TGTGCCAGCAGTCCAGCGTCGGTAGTCTCCTACAATGAGCAGTTCTTC	CASSPASVVSYNEQFF
.	TRBV28	15	TRBD2	TRBJ2-3	TGTGCCAGCAGTTTTGGGACTAGCCGTAAAGATACGCAGTATTTT	CASSFGTSRKDTQYF
.	TRBV29-1	13	TRBD1	TRBJ2-5	TGCAGCGTTGAAGCTGGGACAGGGGAGACCCAGTACTTC	CSVEAGTGETQYF
.	TRBV28	13	TRBD1	TRBJ1-2	TGTGCCAGCAGTTCCCGGACAGGGAATGGCTACACCTTC	CASSSRTGNGYTF
.	TRBV4-3	15	.	TRBJ1-2	TGCGCCAGCAGCCAAGGAGGAAGCGAAAGCTATGGCTACACCTTC	CASSQGGSESYGYTF
.	TRBV19	14	.	TRBJ2-5	TGTGCCAGTAGTGGGAGCAGCCTCCAAGAGACCCAGTACTTC	CASSGSSLQETQYF
.	TRBV5-6	13	.	TRBJ2-2	TGTGCTACCCGAACATCGAACACCGGGGAGCTGTTTTTT	CATRTSNTGELFF
.	TRBV5-1	14	.	TRBJ2-7	TGCGCCAGCAGCCCGGACCGCATCCCCTACGAGCAGTACTTC	CASSPDRIPYEQYF
once	TRBV7-2	15	.	TRBJ1-5	TGTGCCAGCAGCGAACAGGGTTATAGCAATCAGCCCCAGCATTTT	CASSEQGYSNQPQHF
.	TRBV11-2	15	.	TRBJ2-3	TGTGCCAGCAGCTTAGATCGGTCAGGCACAGATACGCAGTATTTT	CASSLDRSGTDTQYF
.	TRBV10-3	16	TRBD2	TRBJ2-1	TGTGCCACCACCCCAAGTTTAGCGGGAAGACTCAATGAGCAGTTCTTC	CATTPSLAGRLNEQFF
.	TRBV2	13	TRBD1	TRBJ1-2	TGTGCCAGCAGGACGGGACAGGGAAACGGCTACACCTTC	CASRTGQGNGYTF
.	TRBV28	16	.	TRBJ1-5	TGTGCCAGCAGTTTATCTTCCGGACAGAGCAATCAGCCCCAGCATTTT	CASSLSSGQSNQPQHF
.	TRBV19	13	.	TRBJ1-5	TGTGCCAGTAGTATAAGACGGGATCAGCCCCAGCATTTT	CASSIRRDQPQHF
once	TRBV7-3	16	.	TRBJ2-2	.	CASSLRLAGVGRGAVF
once	TRBV7-3	14	TRBD1	TRBJ2-3	TGTGCCAGCAGCCCGGACAGGGGGTGGGATACGCAGTATTTT	CASSPDRGWDTQYF
.	TRBV4-2	17	.	TRBJ2-6	TGTGCCAGCAGCCAAGGTCAGGGGACTGGTGGGGCCAACGTCCTGACTTTC	CASSQGQGTGGANVLTF
few	TRBV28	15	.	TRBJ2-4	TGTGCCAGCAAGGAGACACCGGCCGGCAAAAACATTCAGTACTTC	CASKETPAGKNIQYF
.	TRBV19	15	TRBD1	TRBJ1-2	TGTGCCAGTAGTTCCCGGACAGGGGGCGTCTATGGCTACACCTTC	CASSSRTGGVYGYTF
.	TRBV11-2	15	TRBD1	TRBJ2-2	TGTGCCAGCAGCAACTCCGACAGGGACACCGGGGAGCTGTTTTTT	CASSNSDRDTGELFF
.	TRBV27	15	.	TRBJ2-1	TGTGCCAGCGCTGACCCAGGGTTGGTCCACAATGAGCAGTTCTTC	CASADPGLVHNEQFF
.	TRBV7-3	14	.	TRBJ1-1	TGTGCCAGCAGCTTACTGGGAGGTAGGACTGAAGCTTTCTTT	CASSLLGGRTEAFF
.	TRBV19	11	.	TRBJ2-1	TGTGCCAGTAAGGACTACAATGAGCAGTTCTTC	CASKDYNEQFF
.	TRBV7-2	14	.	TRBJ1-2	TGTGCCAGCAGCTCAACAGGTTTTAACTATGGCTACACCTTC	CASSSTGFNYGYTF
medium-sized	TRBV5-1	14	.	TRBJ2-7	TGCGCCAGCAGCTTGAGTTGGGAGTCCTACGAGCAGTACTTC	CASSLSWESYEQYF
.	TRBV4-3	17	TRBD2	TRBJ2-5	TGCGCCAGCAGCCAAGATCTCTCAGCGGGATACCAAGAGACCCAGTACTTC	CASSQDLSAGYQETQYF
.	TRBV2	12	.	TRBJ2-1	TGTGCCAGCAGTGGTGGGAAGGGGGAGCAGTTCTTC	CASSGGKGEQFF
.	TRBV9	15	.	TRBJ1-4	TGTGCCAGCAGCCTGGGACAAGTCAGGTCTGAAAAACTGTTTTTT	CASSLGQVRSEKLFF
few	TRBV6-5	14	.	TRBJ2-7	TGTGCCAGCAGGGCCATAGAGAGCTCCTACGAGCAGTACTTC	CASRAIESSYEQYF
.	TRBV28	13	.	TRBJ2-2	TGTGCCAGCAGCCCCGAGGGTCTCGTGGAGCTGTTTTTT	CASSPEGLVELFF
once	TRBV6-1	15	.	TRBJ1-1	TGTGCCAGCAGTGAAAGTGTCAGCGAGAACACTGAAGCTTTCTTT	CASSESVSENTEAFF
.	TRBV5-6	14	.	TRBJ2-7	TGTGCCAGCAGCTTGGCCCAGGCCCCCCACGAGCAGTACTTC	CASSLAQAPHEQYF
.	TRBV6-6	13	.	TRBJ1-5	TGTGCCAGCAGTCTCGATGGGGGTCAGCCCCAGCATTTT	CASSLDGGQPQHF
.	TRBV10-3	15	TRBD2	TRBJ2-7	TGTGCCATCAGTGACCGGGGACTAGCGAACGACGAGCAGTACTTC	CAISDRGLANDEQYF
.	TRBV10-3	18	.	TRBJ2-1	TGTGCCATCAGTGAGCCTTCTGAGACTCAAAGCTCCTACAATGAGCAGTTCTTC	CAISEPSETQSSYNEQFF
.	TRBV28	12	.	TRBJ1-1	TGTGCCACCACTCAACAGGGCCCTGAAGCTTTCTTT	CATTQQGPEAFF
few	TRBV5-6	15	.	TRBJ1-3	TGTGCCAGCAGCCTCCTTCAGGGGAATGGAAACACCATATATTTT	CASSLLQGNGNTIYF
.	TRBV5-1	14	TRBD1	TRBJ1-2	TGCGCCAGCAGCCCGGGGACAGACAAATATGGCTACACCTTC	CASSPGTDKYGYTF
.	TRBV18	15	TRBD2	TRBJ2-5	TGTGCCAGCTCACCAACCGGGACTAGGCAAGAGACCCAGTACTTC	CASSPTGTRQETQYF
.	TRBV5-1	18	TRBD1	TRBJ1-4	TGCGCCAGCAGCGAAGGGACAGGGGGCGCACCAACTAATGAAAAACTGTTTTTT	CASSEGTGGAPTNEKLFF